These 14 T cell receptor beta chains originate from one sample sequenced in a study of OX40 agonist ivuxolimab in advanced cancers. Profiling relied on immunoSEQ multiplex PCR, and the TCRdb table lists in-frame clones only, not all of them. The repertoire includes 20,000 or so clones, approximately 80% of them detected once, and over 20% sits in the top ten. Sequenced here: CD4+ or CD8+ T cells sorted from blood, sampled in a trial of the OX40 agonist ivuxolimab. These TCRs come from an adult with an advanced solid tumor such as melanoma, head and neck, liver or kidney cancer.

This clone came up once. This chain links TRBV14 with TRBJ1-5, with 8 bases matching TRBD1. The V segment lost 4 bases and the J segment 4 bases; nucleotides outside the gene matches: 6. The germline V gene encodes CDR1 SGHDN and CDR2 FVKESK. This CDR3 has 15 amino acids. In nucleotides, the CDR3 is TGTGCCAGCAGCCCCAAGGACAGGGAGAATCAGCCCCAGCATTTT. Translation: CASSPKDRENQPQHF.

The chain recombines TRBV2 with TRBJ1-5, with D unresolved. There are 14 residues in the CDR3. The germline gives CDR1 SNHLY, CDR2 FYNNEI. Trimming cost V 6 bases and J 1 base, with 10 bases left between them. For the CDR3, the DNA is TGTGCCAGCAGGGATACGGAAAGCAATCAGCCCCAGCATTTT. Its protein is CASRDTESNQPQHF.

The chain couples TRBV5-1 to TRBJ2-3; D is possibly TRBD2 (6 bases). The CDR3 totals 14 residues. CDR1 SGHRS and CDR2 YFSETQ come from the germline V gene. Trimming stripped 0 bases from V and 5 bases from J, with 10 bases between. The CDR3 is CASSLGLAKDTQYF. Here the CDR3 DNA reads TGCGCCAGCAGCTTGGGGCTAGCGAAAGATACGCAGTATTTT.

In this sample, this clone turned up once. The CDR3 bases are TGTGCCAGCAGTTATCTGGACTACGAGCAGTACTTC. It codes for CASSYLDYEQYF. This chain joins TRBV6-6 and TRBJ2-7; D not certain. The V end was cut by 3 bases, the J end by 3 bases, with 6 bases between. The CDR3 is made up of 12 amino acids. Per germline, CDR1 MNHNY and CDR2 SVGAGI (reference sequence).

V is TRBV28 and J is TRBJ2-5; D could derive from TRBD1 or TRBD2 (5 bases each). Germline assignment: CDR1 MDHEN and CDR2 SYDVKM. With 5 bases removed from V and 5 bases from J, the gap between germline ends came to 12 bases. The CDR3 is made up of 13 amino acids. CDR3: CASSGTETETQYF. The CDR3 region has the DNA TGTGCCAGCAGTGGGACCGAAACGGAGACCCAGTACTTC.

As DNA, the CDR3 is TGTGCCAGCCATTCCCTTAATGAGCAGTTCTTC. Encoded protein: CASHSLNEQFF. V and J are TRBV6-1 and TRBJ2-1, with D hard to call. Germline-derived CDR1 and CDR2 are MNHNS and SASEGT. Trimming removed 8 bases from V and 7 bases from J, with 9 bases in between. The CDR3 has 11 amino acids.

The J gene is TRBJ1-1, the V gene TRBV4-3, with D perhaps TRBD1 (5 bases). Germline CDR1 and CDR2: LGHNA and YSLEER. Trimming shortened V by 2 bases and J by 3 bases, and 13 bases separated the two germline ends. This CDR3 region has 15 residues. The CDR3 loop reads CASSQSPGEDTEAFF. CDR3 coding DNA: TGCGCCAGCAGCCAATCCCCGGGGGAGGACACTGAAGCTTTCTTT.

The chain links TRBV11-1 to TRBJ2-4, with 7 positions matching TRBD2. The CDR3 has 14 amino acids. CDR1 is SGHAT and CDR2 is FQDESV in the germline V gene (reference sequence). The V segment lost 5 bases and the J segment 4 bases; nucleotides outside the gene matches: 5. CDR3 bases: TGTGCCAGCAGCCGGGGAGGGGATAAAAACATTCAGTACTTC. It translates to CASSRGGDKNIQYF.

The rearrangement links TRBV4-1 to TRBJ2-7, with D uncertain. The CDR3 has 13 residues. Per the germline V gene, CDR1 is MGHRA and CDR2 is YSYEKL. Trimming cost V 0 bases and J 7 bases, with 10 bases left between them. The CDR3 sequence: CASSQEWPFEQYF. The CDR3 bases are TGCGCCAGCAGCCAAGAATGGCCTTTTGAGCAGTACTTC.

The J gene is TRBJ1-5, the V gene TRBV6-1; a weak D match, TRBD1 (6 bases). This CDR3 is 15 amino acids long. The germline gives CDR1 MNHNS, CDR2 SASEGT. V dropped 3 bases and J dropped 7 bases, with 16 bases sitting between them. The CDR3 DNA reads as TGTGCCAGCAGTGACAGCGCTGTGGGGGCCCAGCCCCAGCATTTT. Translating it yields CASSDSAVGAQPQHF.

The chain recombines TRBV19 with TRBJ2-1; 14 bases align to TRBD2. The trim removed 7 bases at V and 8 bases at J, leaving 4 bases unmatched. Germline loops: CDR1 LNHDA, CDR2 SQIVND (reference sequence). The CDR3 is 14 residues long. The CDR3 nucleotides are TGTGCCAGTACAGGACTAGCGGGAGGATATGAGCAGTTCTTC. It specifies CASTGLAGGYEQFF.

The chain combines TRBV5-1 with TRBJ2-5; TRBD2 might be the D (6 bases). The CDR3 sequence is 16 residues long. Germline lookup yields CDR1 SGHRS and CDR2 YFSETQ. Trimming stripped 0 bases from V and 5 bases from J, with 17 bases between. The CDR3 here is CASSLGGAGIGETQYF. Written as DNA, the CDR3 is TGCGCCAGCAGCTTGGGCGGGGCAGGAATAGGGGAGACCCAGTACTTC.

This sequence joins TRBV30 and TRBJ2-6; the D gene is possibly TRBD2 (6 bases). Trimming shortened V by 3 bases and J by 2 bases, and 14 bases separated the two germline ends. The CDR3 has 16 residues. Germline CDR1 and CDR2: GTSNPN and SVGIG (reference sequence). CDR3: CAWRYSGVTGANVLTF. The CDR3 DNA is TGTGCCTGGAGATATAGCGGAGTTACTGGGGCCAACGTCCTGACTTTC.

This chain joins TRBV5-6 and TRBJ2-1; 7 bases fit TRBD2. V dropped 7 bases and J dropped 4; count of bases not matched to a gene: 11. Germline CDR1 SGHDT, CDR2 YYEEEE. The CDR3 covers 15 residues. The CDR3 DNA reads as TGTGCCAGCTCTGGGGGGGAGGGTCCTTACAATGAGCAGTTCTTC. Residues: CASSGGEGPYNEQFF.